The sequence of this TCR beta chain was determined in a study of T cells after yellow fever vaccination. At the level of the study: Fractions containing few cells were prepared with SMART-Seq v4 Ultra Low Input.

This CDR3 comprises 14 residues. Trimming took 6 bases from V and 1 from J; bases not matched to a gene: 6. The germline gives CDR1 DFQATT, CDR2 SNEGSKA (reference sequence). The TCR cDNA carried a universal primer site and UMIs from 5'RACE template switching. From the 5' RACE reads, TCRdb called clonotypes with MiXCR, one entry per CDR3 protein. The sample lists hundreds of thousands of distinct CDR3 sequences, about 13% occurring once. General study findings and limits: Secondary responses were weaker yet peaked faster, day 5 versus 15.

Worth noting for this clonotype: Its antigen is currently unknown.

This specimen was PBMCs, taken on the day of the yellow fever booster vaccination. V is TRBV20-1 and J is TRBJ2-5; 9 nucleotides align to TRBD1. This receptor was taken from a man aged 25 to 40 who received the YFV17D yellow fever vaccine. This CDR3 reads CSASLTGGQETQYF. The CDR3 DNA reads TGCAGTGCCTCCCTGACAGGGGGCCAAGAGACCCAGTACTTC.